One and the same sample provided the 27 T cell receptor beta chains below, sequenced in a study of cytomegalovirus exposure and HLA in healthy donors (dated by TCRdb to 2015 to 2018). The library was made by the immunoSEQ multiplex PCR assay. The multiplex PCR relied on a mix of 60 forward primers for TCR Vbeta segments and 13 reverse primers for TCR Jbeta segments. TCRdb limited this immuneACCESS table to in-frame rearrangements with V and J called. A share of clones is missing; checked studies link under half to unresolved V genes, and the rest is unexplained. This sample comprises 110,000 to 150,000 clones, about 80% of them detected only once. Clones ranked in the top ten supply about 5% of the sample. The material sequenced was PBMCs. Receptor source: a man in his forties or fifties in good health and CMV-seronegative.

The chain combines TRBV7-8 with TRBJ1-6, with TRBD1 matching 8 bases. CDR3 length: 15 amino acids. CDR1 is SGHVS and CDR2 is FQNEAQ in the germline V gene. V trimming: 7 bases; J trimming: 6 bases; junction bases outside the gene matches: 8. In DNA, the CDR3 is TGTGCCAGCAACCAACCGGGACAGGTTAATTCACCCCTCCACTTT. It encodes CASNQPGQVNSPLHF.

The genes are TRBV29-1 and TRBJ2-1; D possibly corresponds to TRBD2 (5 bases). The CDR3 is 14 amino acids. CDR1 and CDR2 (germline): SQVTM, ANQGSEA. The germline V and J ends were trimmed by 3 bases and 0 bases, with 9 bases remaining between them. CDR3 nucleotide sequence: TGCAGCGTTGATCCGGGGAGCTCCTACAATGAGCAGTTCTTC. Translated: CSVDPGSSYNEQFF.

The V gene is TRBV7-9, the J gene TRBJ2-5; D may be TRBD1 (5 bases). The CDR3 totals 15 residues. Germline CDR1 and CDR2: SEHNR and FQNEAQ (reference sequence). The V gene lost 7 bases and the J gene lost 4 bases, with 19 bases spanning the gap. In DNA form, the CDR3 reads TGTGCCAGCACCCCCCTAGGTACAGGCTCAGAGACCCAGTACTTC. Translation: CASTPLGTGSETQYF.

This chain joins TRBV14 and TRBJ2-2; TRBD2 matches 10 bases. This CDR3 has 19 amino acids. Germline-derived CDR1 and CDR2 are SGHDN and FVKESK. Germline trimming cut 4 bases from V and 0 bases from J; bases unmatched to any gene: 11. The CDR3 sequence: CASSPQRGGLVPNTGELFF. The CDR3 DNA sequence: TGTGCCAGCAGCCCTCAGCGGGGGGGCCTTGTTCCGAACACCGGGGAGCTGTTTTTT.

J is TRBJ2-2 and V is TRBV20-1; D is ambiguous. This CDR3 is 11 amino acids long. The ends were cut back, 7 bases at V and 4 bases at J, with 7 bases in the middle. From germline, CDR1 is DFQATT and CDR2 SNEGSKA (reference sequence). CDR3 bases: TGCAGTGTAGAAAGCACCGGGGAGCTGTTTTTT. It yields the protein CSVESTGELFF.

This clone ranks as medium-sized (0.01 to 0.1%). The J gene is TRBJ2-1, the V gene TRBV6-4, with TRBD2 matching over 11 bases. The CDR3 runs to 15 residues. J gave up 6 bases and V 0 bases, and 1 base lay outside the gene matches. CDR1 and CDR2 from the germline V gene are MRHNA and SNTAGT. CDR3 nucleotide sequence: TGTGCCAGCAGTGACTCTAGCGGGGGGGCCAATGAGCAGTTCTTC. Protein sequence: CASSDSSGGANEQFF.

The V gene is TRBV6-5, the J gene TRBJ2-5; weak D call: TRBD1 (5 bases). CDR1 and CDR2 from the germline V gene are MNHEY and SVGAGI. V was pared by 4 bases and J by 4 bases, with 16 bases between. The length of the CDR3 is 15 residues. The DNA of the CDR3 is TGTGCCAGCAGTTTTGGACACCCAGGTGGAGAGACCCAGTACTTC. Amino acids: CASSFGHPGGETQYF.

The rearrangement joins TRBV27 to TRBJ1-1; D is perhaps TRBD1 (6 bases). Germline CDR1 and CDR2: MNHEY and SMNVEV (reference sequence). Between the trimmed V and J ends, which lost 5 bases and 4 bases, there was a span of 14 bases. CDR3 length: 14 residues. The CDR3 reads CASSPQGVGTEAFF. Written as DNA, the CDR3 is TGTGCCAGCAGTCCACAGGGAGTTGGCACTGAAGCTTTCTTT.

The V gene is TRBV10-1, the J gene TRBJ1-6; D unresolved. This CDR3 comprises 19 residues. V was trimmed by 0 bases and J by 0 bases, leaving 15 bases between them. CDR1 and CDR2 (germline): WNHNN, SYGVQD (reference sequence). This CDR3 reads CASSESTVGISSYNSPLHF. CDR3 DNA sequence: TGCGCCAGCAGTGAGTCGACCGTCGGGATTAGCTCCTATAATTCACCCCTCCACTTT.

The chain joins TRBV6-5 to TRBJ1-6; D unresolved. The length of the CDR3 is 14 residues. Trimming pared 2 bases from V and 9 bases from J, leaving 11 bases between. CDR1 is MNHEY, CDR2 SVGAGI, per germline. DNA of the CDR3: TGTGCCAGCAGTTACGGAGCAGGAGGTTCACCCCTCCACTTT. Its translation is CASSYGAGGSPLHF.

This chain joins TRBV7-3 and TRBJ2-6, with 8 bases that match TRBD1. CDR3 length: 18 amino acids. The V gene end was trimmed by 2 bases and the J gene end by 2 bases; junction bases not matched to a gene: 8. CDR1 is SGHTA, CDR2 FQGTGA, per germline. In DNA form, the CDR3 reads TGTGCCAGCAGCTTACCCCCAGGGGGCCGGACTGGGGCCAACGTCCTGACTTTC. It encodes CASSLPPGGRTGANVLTF.

This clone has a handful of counts. The V call is TRBV25-1, the J call TRBJ1-4; D unclear. Trimming pared 1 base from V and 0 bases from J, leaving 3 bases between. The CDR3 length is 14 residues. In germline, CDR1 is MGHDK, CDR2 SYGVNS. CDR3 in DNA: TGTGCCAGCAGTGAATTCGCAACTAATGAAAAACTGTTTTTT. Encoded protein: CASSEFATNEKLFF.

In this sample, this clone turned up once. The chain has TRBV14 and TRBJ1-1; 7 bases are shared with TRBD1. The CDR3 extends over 15 amino acids. After removal of 4 bases from V and 1 base from J, the junction contained 6 bases not matched to a gene. Germline CDR1 is SGHDN and CDR2 is FVKESK. CDR3 DNA: TGTGCCAGCAGCCTCGCGACAGGGAAGAACACTGAAGCTTTCTTT. As protein: CASSLATGKNTEAFF. Full variable domain (remainder filled in from reference TRBV14 and TRBJ1-1): EAGVTQFPSHSVIEKGQTVTLRCDPISGHDNLYWYRRVMGKEIKFLLHFVKESKQDESGMPNNRFLAERTGGTYSTLKVQPAELEDSGVYFCASSLATGKNTEAFFGQGTRLTVV.

This clone occurred once. This chain joins TRBV5-1 and TRBJ1-1; tentatively, D is TRBD1 (5 bases). V was pared by 4 bases and J by 0 bases, with 19 bases between. CDR1 is SGHRS, CDR2 YFSETQ, per germline. The CDR3 length is 17 residues. The chain's CDR3 is CASSRRGTETMNTEAFF. The CDR3 region has the DNA TGCGCCAGCAGCAGACGGGGGACGGAGACCATGAACACTGAAGCTTTCTTT.

The rearrangement links TRBV28 to TRBJ2-7; tentative D call: TRBD2 (5 bases). V shed 1 base and J shed 2 bases, with 15 bases lying between them. This CDR3 spans 16 amino acids. Germline values: CDR1 MDHEN, CDR2 SYDVKM. The CDR3 loop reads CASSLFGLIEAYEQYF. The CDR3 DNA is TGTGCCAGCAGTTTATTCGGACTGATCGAAGCCTACGAGCAGTACTTC.

The chain couples TRBV28 to TRBJ2-1; 15 bases fit TRBD2. V was pared by 5 bases and J by 5 bases, with 13 bases of the junction left unmatched. Germline values: CDR1 MDHEN, CDR2 SYDVKM. This CDR3 is 19 amino acids long. The CDR3 loop is CASSPSPGTSGGLNNEQFF. CDR3 DNA: TGTGCCAGCAGTCCGTCCCCAGGGACTAGCGGGGGGCTAAACAATGAGCAGTTCTTC.

CDR3 in DNA: TGTGCCAGCAGTTACTCTAAACACCGCTATAATTCACCCCTCCACTTT. This codes for CASSYSKHRYNSPLHF. The chain is built from TRBV6-5 and TRBJ1-6, with unresolved D. From germline, CDR1 is MNHEY and CDR2 SVGAGI. The CDR3 extends over 16 amino acids. V shed 0 bases and J shed 3 bases, with 9 bases lying between them.

This sequence joins TRBV25-1 and TRBJ1-1; D is perhaps TRBD1 (6 bases). V was cut by 9 bases and J by 1 base, with 15 bases left in between. CDR1 and CDR2 from the germline V gene are MGHDK and SYGVNS. The CDR3 covers 14 residues. CDR3 nucleotides: TGTGCCAGTGAGACCAGGGGAAAGAACACTGAAGCTTTCTTT. Protein: CASETRGKNTEAFF.

The chain combines TRBV5-8 with TRBJ1-3, with a tentative D call TRBD1 (6 bases). The V and J ends lost 5 bases and 0 bases respectively, with 12 bases between them. The CDR3 covers 15 residues. The germline V gene has CDR1 SGHTS and CDR2 YDEGEE. CDR3 loop: CASRIGQSSGNTIYF. The CDR3, as DNA: TGTGCCAGCAGAATCGGACAGAGCTCTGGAAACACCATATATTTT.

V is TRBV19 and J is TRBJ2-7, with 12 nucleotides matching TRBD1. This CDR3 comprises 14 residues. Germline CDR1 is LNHDA and CDR2 is SQIVND (reference sequence). V was clipped by 8 bases and J by 2 bases; unmatched bases: 4. The CDR3 DNA follows: TGTGCCAGTTCCGGGACAGGGGGCACCTACGAGCAGTACTTC. Translated: CASSGTGGTYEQYF. The full variable domain, its missing parts supplied by reference TRBV19 and TRBJ2-7, is DGGITQSPKYLFRKEGQNVTLSCEQNLNHDAMYWYRQDPGQGLRLIYYSQIVNDFQKGDIAEGYSVSREKKESFPLTVTSAQKNPTAFYLCASSGTGGTYEQYFGPGTRLTVT.

The V gene is TRBV6-1, the J gene TRBJ1-5; TRBD1 matches at 9 bases. The CDR3 contains 15 residues. Germline V lookup: CDR1 MNHNS, CDR2 SASEGT. V gave up 9 bases and J gave up 0 bases; unmatched junction bases: 6. The DNA for the CDR3 is TGTGCCAGTGGGACAGGGCTTAATAGCAATCAGCCCCAGCATTTT. Protein: CASGTGLNSNQPQHF.

This sequence joins TRBV4-3 and TRBJ1-1; 9 positions match TRBD1. Per the germline V gene, CDR1 is LGHNA and CDR2 is YSLEER. The CDR3 is made up of 14 amino acids. V trimming: 0 bases; J trimming: 10 bases; junction bases outside the gene matches: 6. The CDR3 DNA reads TGCGCCAGCAGCCAAGATCAGACAGGGGGTCGAGCTTTCTTT. Residues: CASSQDQTGGRAFF.

The chain has TRBV7-8 and TRBJ2-5, with D tentatively TRBD1 (6 bases). TRBJ2-7 explains the end of the DNA better; the J call may be wrong. Germline V gene sequence: CDR1 SGHVS, CDR2 FQNEAQ. This CDR3 has 14 residues. CDR3 residues: CASSLGLGGYEQYF. CDR3 DNA sequence: TGTGCCAGCAGCCTAGGTCTAGGGGGCTACGAGCAGTACTTC.

This rearrangement joins TRBV19 to TRBJ2-3, with 14 bases that match TRBD2. This CDR3 comprises 21 residues. Losses at the gene ends were 3 bases for V and 0 bases for J; bases not matched to a gene: 14. The germline V gene encodes CDR1 LNHDA and CDR2 SQIVND (reference sequence). CDR3 DNA sequence: TGTGCCAGTAGTATCCCAGGACTAGCGGGGGGACATCCCCATAGCACAGATACGCAGTATTTT. This sequence encodes CASSIPGLAGGHPHSTDTQYF. Complete variable domain (other parts from reference TRBV19 and TRBJ2-3): DGGITQSPKYLFRKEGQNVTLSCEQNLNHDAMYWYRQDPGQGLRLIYYSQIVNDFQKGDIAEGYSVSREKKESFPLTVTSAQKNPTAFYLCASSIPGLAGGHPHSTDTQYFGPGTRLTVL.

The DNA of the CDR3 is TGTGCCAGTAGTATAGATCATAACAGGCGGACCTACGAGCAGTACTTC. Its translation: CASSIDHNRRTYEQYF. This sequence joins TRBV19 and TRBJ2-7; TRBD1 might be the D (5 bases). This CDR3 is built from 16 residues. V was trimmed by 0 bases and J by 2 bases, leaving 14 bases between them. The germline V gene encodes CDR1 LNHDA and CDR2 SQIVND (reference sequence).

V and J are TRBV4-3 and TRBJ1-1, with TRBD1 identical over 10 bases. CDR1 LGHNA and CDR2 YSLEER come from the germline V gene. V gave up 0 bases and J gave up 5 bases; unmatched junction bases: 3. The CDR3 contains 15 residues. The CDR3 sequence is CASSQEDRGRTEAFF. The CDR3 DNA is TGCGCCAGCAGCCAAGAAGACAGGGGGCGGACTGAAGCTTTCTTT.

This clone was seen once. This chain connects TRBV11-1 to TRBJ1-6; the D gene is possibly TRBD1 (5 bases). Germline CDR1 and CDR2: SGHAT and FQDESV (reference sequence). There are 16 residues in the CDR3. Trimming left V 2 bases short and J 8 bases short, with 16 bases between. CDR3 region: CASSLFHAGRHSPLHF. DNA of the CDR3: TGTGCCAGCAGCTTATTTCACGCAGGGCGGCATTCACCCCTCCACTTT.